The entry below gives a single TCR beta chain sequence along with its context. Its antigen is not known. Using genomic DNA as the template, TCR beta VDJ and CDR3 profiling was carried out. TCRdb independently ran MiXCR on the reads; one entry per CDR3 protein. The sample lists roughly 220,000 distinct CDR3 sequences; approximately 60% were seen once. Germline CDR1 and CDR2: SGHNT and YYREEE (reference sequence). The CDR3 contains 14 residues. Between the trimmed V and J ends, which lost 4 bases and 5 bases, there was a span of 16 bases. This sample is part of a study of CD8+CD57+ T cells in acquired aplastic anemia. Study as a whole: Sorted CD4+ and CD8+ cell DNA averaged about 3 ug.

Before being chosen for sequencing, patients had shown CD8+CD57+ cell expansion by flow cytometry. Severe acquired aplastic anemia affected all patients. Study results and limitations: Overlapping CD8+ CDR3 repertoires of patients and controls contained approximately 28 shared sequences. Between the patient and control groups, CD8+ Simpson's diversity did not differ significantly.

Sample: sorted CD4+, CD8+, or CD8+CD57+ T cells (not recorded which) from PBMCs. The V and J genes are TRBV5-4 and TRBJ2-7; D gene uncertain. The receptor comes from a human donor with aplastic anemia. The CDR3 nucleotides read TGTGCCAGCAGCCCGGGCTGGGGTAAGGACGAGCAGTACTTC. Its protein product is CASSPGWGKDEQYF.